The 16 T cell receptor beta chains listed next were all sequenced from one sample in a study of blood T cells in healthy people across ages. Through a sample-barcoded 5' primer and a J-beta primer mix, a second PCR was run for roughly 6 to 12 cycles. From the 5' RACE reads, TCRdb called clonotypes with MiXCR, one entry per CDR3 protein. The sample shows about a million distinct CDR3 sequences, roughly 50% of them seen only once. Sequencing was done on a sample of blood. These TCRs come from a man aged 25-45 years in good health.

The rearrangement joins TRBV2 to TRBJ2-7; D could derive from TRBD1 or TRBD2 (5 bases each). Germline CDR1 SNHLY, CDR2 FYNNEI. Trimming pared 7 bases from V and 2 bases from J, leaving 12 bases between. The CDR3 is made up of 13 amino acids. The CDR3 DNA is TGTGCCAGCAAGGGACCGGGTCCCTACGAGCAGTACTTC. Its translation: CASKGPGPYEQYF.

CDR3 protein: CASSGGDPQETQYF. For the CDR3, the DNA is TGTGCCAGCTCTGGGGGCGATCCTCAAGAGACCCAGTACTTC. The rearrangement joins TRBV28 to TRBJ2-5, with D perhaps TRBD1 (6 bases). Germline CDR1 reads MDHEN; CDR2 reads SYDVKM. Between the trimmed V and J ends, which lost 8 bases and 2 bases, there was a span of 15 bases. CDR3 length: 14 residues.

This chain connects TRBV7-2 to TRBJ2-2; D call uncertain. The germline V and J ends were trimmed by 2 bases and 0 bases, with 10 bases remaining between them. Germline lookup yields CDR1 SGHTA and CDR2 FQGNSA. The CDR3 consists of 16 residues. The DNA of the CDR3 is TGTGCCAGCAGCTTATGGGAACGAGCGAACACCGGGGAGCTGTTTTTT. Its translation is CASSLWERANTGELFF.

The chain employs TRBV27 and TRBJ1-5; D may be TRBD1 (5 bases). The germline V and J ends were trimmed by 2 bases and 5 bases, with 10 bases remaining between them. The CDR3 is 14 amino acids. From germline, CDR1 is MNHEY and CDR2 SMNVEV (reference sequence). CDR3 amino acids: CASSLGAGHQPQHF. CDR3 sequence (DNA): TGTGCCAGCAGTTTAGGGGCCGGCCATCAGCCCCAGCATTTT.

Written as DNA, the CDR3 is TGCAGCGTTGAAGGGGCAGGGATGATCAATGAGCAGTTCTTC. It encodes CSVEGAGMINEQFF. The V and J genes are TRBV29-1 and TRBJ2-1; TRBD1 is a possible D gene (5 bases). The V end lost 1 base, the J end lost 6 bases, and 13 bases lay between the germline ends. Looked up from germline, CDR1 is SQVTM and CDR2 is ANQGSEA. The CDR3 length is 14 residues.

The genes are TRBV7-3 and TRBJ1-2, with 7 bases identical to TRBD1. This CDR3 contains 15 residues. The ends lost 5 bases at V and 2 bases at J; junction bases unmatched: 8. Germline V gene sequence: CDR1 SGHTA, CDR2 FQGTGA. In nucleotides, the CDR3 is TGTGCCAGCAGCGCGAGACAGGGTGCGAACTATGGCTACACCTTC. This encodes CASSARQGANYGYTF.

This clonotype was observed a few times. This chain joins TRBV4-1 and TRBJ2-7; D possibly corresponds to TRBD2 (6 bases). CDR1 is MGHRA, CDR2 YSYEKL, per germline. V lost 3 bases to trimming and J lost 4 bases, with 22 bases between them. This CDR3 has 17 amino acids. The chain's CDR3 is CASSHDPTATGEYEQYF. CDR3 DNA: TGCGCCAGCAGCCACGATCCGACAGCCACGGGGGAATACGAGCAGTACTTC.

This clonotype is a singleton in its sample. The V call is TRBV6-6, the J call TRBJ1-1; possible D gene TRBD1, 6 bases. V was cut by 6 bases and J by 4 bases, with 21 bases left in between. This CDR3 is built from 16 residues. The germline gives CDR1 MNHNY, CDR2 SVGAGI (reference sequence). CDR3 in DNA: TGTGCCAGCAGCATTTTAACAGGGTCGGGGATCACTGAAGCTTTCTTT. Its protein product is CASSILTGSGITEAFF.

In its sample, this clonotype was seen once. The CDR3 here is CSARDRRVYNEQFF. CDR3 DNA sequence: TGCAGTGCTAGAGATCGGCGGGTATACAATGAGCAGTTCTTC. This chain links TRBV20-1 with TRBJ2-1, with D possibly being TRBD2 (5 bases). Trimming left V 0 bases short and J 4 bases short, with 10 bases between. The CDR3 consists of 14 residues. Germline V gives CDR1 DFQATT, CDR2 SNEGSKA (reference sequence).

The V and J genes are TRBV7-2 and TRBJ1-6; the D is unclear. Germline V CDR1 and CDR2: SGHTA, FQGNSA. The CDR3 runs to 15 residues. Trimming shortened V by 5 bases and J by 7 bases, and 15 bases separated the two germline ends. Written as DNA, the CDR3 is TGTGCCAGCAGCCCCTCTGACGGATACAATTCACCCCTCCACTTT. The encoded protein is CASSPSDGYNSPLHF.

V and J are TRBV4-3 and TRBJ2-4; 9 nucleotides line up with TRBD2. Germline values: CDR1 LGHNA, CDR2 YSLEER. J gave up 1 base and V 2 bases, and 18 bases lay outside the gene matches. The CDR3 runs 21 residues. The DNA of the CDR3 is TGCGCCAGCAGCCAACTGGCTGGGCTAGCGGGGAGTAGTAAGGCCAAAAACATTCAGTACTTC. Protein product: CASSQLAGLAGSSKAKNIQYF.

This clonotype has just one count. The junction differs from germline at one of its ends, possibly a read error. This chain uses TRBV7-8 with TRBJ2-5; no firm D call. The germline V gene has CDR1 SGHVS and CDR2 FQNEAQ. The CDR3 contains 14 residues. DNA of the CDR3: TGTGCCAACAGCCCCCAGAGTACCGGGGAGACCCAGTACTTC. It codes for CANSPQSTGETQYF.

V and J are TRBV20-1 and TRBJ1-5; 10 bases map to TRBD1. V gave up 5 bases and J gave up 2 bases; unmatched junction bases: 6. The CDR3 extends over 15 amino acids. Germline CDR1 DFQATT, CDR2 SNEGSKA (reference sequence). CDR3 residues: CSAGTGTGGNQPQHF. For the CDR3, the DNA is TGCAGTGCTGGAACCGGGACAGGGGGCAATCAGCCCCAGCATTTT.

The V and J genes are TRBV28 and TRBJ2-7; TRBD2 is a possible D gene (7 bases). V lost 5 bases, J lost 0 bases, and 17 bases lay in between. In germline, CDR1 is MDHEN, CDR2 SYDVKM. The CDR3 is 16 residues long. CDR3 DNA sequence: TGTGCCAGCAGTCCTGGGGGGGCGGCGAGCTCCTACGAGCAGTACTTC. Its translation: CASSPGGAASSYEQYF. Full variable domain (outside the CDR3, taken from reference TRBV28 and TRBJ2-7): DVKVTQSSRYLVKRTGEKVFLECVQDMDHENMFWYRQDPGLGLRLIYFSYDVKMKEKGDIPEGYSVSREKKERFSLILESASTNQTSMYLCASSPGGAASSYEQYFGPGTRLTVT.

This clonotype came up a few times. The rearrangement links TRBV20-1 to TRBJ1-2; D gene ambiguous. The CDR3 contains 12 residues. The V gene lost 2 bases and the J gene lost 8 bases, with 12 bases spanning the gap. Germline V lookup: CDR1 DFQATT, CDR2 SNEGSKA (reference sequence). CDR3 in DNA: TGCAGTGCTAGACAGACAAAAGGGGGCTACACCTTC. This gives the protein CSARQTKGGYTF.

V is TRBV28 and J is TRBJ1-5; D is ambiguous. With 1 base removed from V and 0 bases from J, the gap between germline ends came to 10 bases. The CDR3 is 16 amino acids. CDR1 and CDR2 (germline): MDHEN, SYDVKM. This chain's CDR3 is CASSLYGRYSNQPQHF. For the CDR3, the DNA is TGTGCCAGCAGTTTATACGGGAGATATAGCAATCAGCCCCAGCATTTT. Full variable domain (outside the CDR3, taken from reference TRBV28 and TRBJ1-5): DVKVTQSSRYLVKRTGEKVFLECVQDMDHENMFWYRQDPGLGLRLIYFSYDVKMKEKGDIPEGYSVSREKKERFSLILESASTNQTSMYLCASSLYGRYSNQPQHFGDGTRLSIL.